These 31 T cell receptor beta chains came from one sample sequenced in a study of blood T cell repertoires in COVID-19. The table came from immunoSEQ multiplex PCR; TCRdb's copy has only in-frame clones and leaves some out. The sample yields 70,000 to 95,000 clones, approximately 78% seen once. The specimen sequenced was peripheral blood. These receptors originate from a human donor in a cohort sampled during active COVID-19.

This sequence joins TRBV19 and TRBJ1-5; tentatively, D is TRBD1 (6 bases). The V end was cut by 9 bases, the J end by 0 bases, with 15 bases between. The germline gives CDR1 LNHDA, CDR2 SQIVND (reference sequence). The CDR3 loop spans 15 amino acids. Here the CDR3 DNA reads TGTGCCAGCACGGGCAGGGGTTATAGCAATCAGCCCCAGCATTTT. Encoded protein: CASTGRGYSNQPQHF.

The genes are TRBV7-9 and TRBJ2-7; D is perhaps TRBD1 (6 bases). The germline V gene encodes CDR1 SEHNR and CDR2 FQNEAQ (reference sequence). Trimming pared 3 bases from V and 7 bases from J, leaving 16 bases between. The CDR3 covers 14 residues. The CDR3 reads CASSLRTESGEQYF. CDR3 DNA sequence: TGTGCCAGCAGCTTGCGGACAGAATCGGGTGAGCAGTACTTC.

As for this clone: The junction differs from germline at one of its ends, possibly a read error. The chain is built from TRBV29-1 and TRBJ2-5; TRBD1 might be the D (5 bases). Germline V gene lookup returns CDR1 SQVTM and CDR2 ANQGSEA. The CDR3 covers 11 residues. The CDR3 bases are TGCAGCGTTGAGCCTCCACAGGCCCCGAACTTC. The encoded protein is CSVEPPQAPNF.

The rearrangement links TRBV18 to TRBJ1-1; 8 bases are shared with TRBD1. Germline V gene lookup returns CDR1 KGHSH and CDR2 LQKENI. This CDR3 contains 13 residues. The V gene end was trimmed by 1 base and the J gene end by 12 bases; junction bases not matched to a gene: 7. The CDR3 reads CASSPLSDRGTFF. The CDR3 DNA reads TGTGCCAGCTCACCACTAAGTGACAGGGGAACTTTCTTT.

This clone was picked up one time. The chain is built from TRBV29-1 and TRBJ1-5; D gene uncertain. Trimming left V 4 bases short and J 2 bases short, with 15 bases between. Germline V gene lookup returns CDR1 SQVTM and CDR2 ANQGSEA. The length of the CDR3 is 15 residues. The CDR3 DNA follows: TGCAGCGTTGCCGATGGATTCCTAGGCAATCAGCCCCAGCATTTT. This codes for CSVADGFLGNQPQHF.

This chain uses TRBV19 with TRBJ2-2, with D tentatively TRBD1 (6 bases). The CDR3 sequence is 15 residues long. Trimming pared 6 bases from V and 3 bases from J, leaving 14 bases between. Germline assignment: CDR1 LNHDA and CDR2 SQIVND (reference sequence). CDR3 coding DNA: TGTGCCAGTAGCCCCCGGACAGTGGACACCGGGGAGCTGTTTTTT. It specifies CASSPRTVDTGELFF.

This clone appeared once. The rearrangement joins TRBV9 to TRBJ2-3; tentatively, D is TRBD2 (6 bases). The V gene lost 0 bases and the J gene lost 6 bases, with 14 bases spanning the gap. Per the germline V gene, CDR1 is SGDLS and CDR2 is YYNGEE. This CDR3 has 15 residues. The CDR3, as DNA: TGTGCCAGCAGCGTAGGGGCGGGGCCCGCGGATACGCAGTATTTT. Translation: CASSVGAGPADTQYF.

This sequence joins TRBV21-1 and TRBJ1-2. TRBV21-1 is an annotated pseudogene. The length of the CDR3 is 14 residues. The CDR3 reads CASKRGGLLYGYTF. CDR3 DNA sequence: TGTGCCAGCAAAAGGGGGGGACTCCTCTATGGCTACACCTTC.

By proportion, this clone is medium-sized. V and J are TRBV28 and TRBJ1-5; D unclear. Germline V gives CDR1 MDHEN, CDR2 SYDVKM. The CDR3 runs to 15 residues. V was pared by 8 bases and J by 3 bases, with 17 bases between. The CDR3 loop reads CASLRPAGSNQPQHF. CDR3 nucleotides: TGTGCCAGCCTAAGACCGGCGGGGTCCAATCAGCCCCAGCATTTT.

The genes are TRBV6-1 and TRBJ2-1, with D perhaps matching TRBD2 (6 bases). CDR1 and CDR2 (germline): MNHNS, SASEGT. Trimming took off 4 bases at V and 10 bases at J, with 23 bases between the two ends. The CDR3 is made up of 16 amino acids. The CDR3 coding sequence is TGTGCCAGCAGTGTTTCCGGGACTCCCGCATACCCCGAGCAGTTCTTC. Translated: CASSVSGTPAYPEQFF.

The V gene is TRBV5-4, the J gene TRBJ2-3; 9 positions agree with TRBD2. The germline V gene has CDR1 SGHNT and CDR2 YYREEE (reference sequence). Losses at the gene ends were 4 bases for V and 8 bases for J; bases not matched to a gene: 14. The CDR3 consists of 16 residues. CDR3 DNA sequence: TGTGCCAGCAGCCCGGGGACTAGCCGTGGCCAGAGTACGCAGTATTTT. Translating gives CASSPGTSRGQSTQYF.

This clone was seen only once. V is TRBV19 and J is TRBJ1-1; 7 nucleotides align to TRBD1. The V and J ends lost 5 bases and 0 bases, in that order; junction bases with no gene match: 9. The CDR3 totals 16 residues. CDR1 is LNHDA and CDR2 is SQIVND in the germline V gene (reference sequence). CDR3 sequence (DNA): TGTGCCAGTAGTCGACAGGGTGAACTCATGAACACTGAAGCTTTCTTT. Translation gives CASSRQGELMNTEAFF.

This clone was counted a few times. V usage is TRBV4-2 and J usage is TRBJ1-2; tentatively, D is TRBD1 (6 bases). Looked up from germline, CDR1 is LGHNA and CDR2 is YNFKEQ. This CDR3 is 12 amino acids long. Trimming pared 4 bases from V and 14 bases from J, leaving 17 bases between. CDR3 amino acids: CASSPEEGGRTF. As DNA, the CDR3 is TGTGCCAGCAGCCCAGAGGAAGGGGGAAGGACCTTC.

The V gene is TRBV5-1, the J gene TRBJ1-1; D is unclear. This CDR3 is 11 amino acids long. The ends were cut back, 0 bases at V and 9 bases at J, with 6 bases in the middle. Germline V gene sequence: CDR1 SGHRS, CDR2 YFSETQ. The CDR3 DNA is TGCGCCAGCAGCTTGGGTTTTAAAGCTTTCTTT. Translated: CASSLGFKAFF.

This sequence joins TRBV18 and TRBJ2-7; D possibly corresponds to TRBD1 (5 bases). The V end was cut by 0 bases, the J end by 2 bases, with 8 bases between. Germline CDR1 KGHSH, CDR2 LQKENI. This CDR3 comprises 14 residues. CDR3 in DNA: TGTGCCAGCTCACCACCCGGACATCCCTACGAGCAGTACTTC. Its protein product is CASSPPGHPYEQYF.

Only one count was recorded for this clone. The chain uses TRBV10-3 and TRBJ1-5; 8 bases match TRBD1. The V gene end was trimmed by 4 bases and the J gene end by 5 bases; junction bases not matched to a gene: 4. CDR1 and CDR2 (germline): ENHRY, SYGVKD. The CDR3 has 14 amino acids. This CDR3 reads CAISGGTGDQPQHF. The CDR3 DNA reads TGTGCCATCAGTGGCGGGACAGGCGATCAGCCCCAGCATTTT.

Remarks on this clone: This sample includes further DNA sequences coding for the same CDR3. The chain employs TRBV7-2 and TRBJ1-1; D uncertain. Germline V CDR1 and CDR2: SGHTA, FQGNSA. The length of the CDR3 is 13 residues. The V and J ends lost 2 bases and 0 bases respectively, with 4 bases between them. The CDR3 region is CASSLSVNTEAFF. The CDR3 nucleotides read TGTGCCAGCAGCTTATCAGTGAACACTGAAGCTTTCTTT.

The chain has TRBV7-9 and TRBJ1-6; D is unresolved. V was shortened by 5 bases and J by 6 bases, with 14 bases between the two germline ends. Looked up from germline, CDR1 is SEHNR and CDR2 is FQNEAQ (reference sequence). The CDR3 totals 15 residues. This CDR3 reads CASSATNLLNSPLHF. The CDR3 DNA reads TGTGCCAGCAGCGCGACAAATTTACTTAATTCACCCCTCCACTTT.

This chain uses TRBV27 with TRBJ1-1, with 7 bases that match TRBD1. Germline CDR1 MNHEY, CDR2 SMNVEV (reference sequence). The junction had 7 bases not matched to a gene; V was cut back by 2 bases and J by 4 bases. This CDR3 comprises 15 residues. CDR3: CASSLRRQGSTEAFF. In nucleotides, the CDR3 is TGTGCCAGCAGTTTACGAAGACAGGGATCCACTGAAGCTTTCTTT.

The genes are TRBV5-1 and TRBJ1-6; 8 bases are a match to TRBD1. V gave up 3 bases and J gave up 9 bases; unmatched junction bases: 11. This CDR3 comprises 16 residues. Germline V lookup: CDR1 SGHRS, CDR2 YFSETQ. CDR3 DNA: TGCGCCAGCAGCTCCGGAATGGACAGGGCGGCTTCACCCCTCCACTTT. Protein: CASSSGMDRAASPLHF.

This chain connects TRBV3-1 (or the pseudogene TRBV3-2) to TRBJ2-1, with a tentative D call TRBD2 (6 bases). Germline V gives CDR1 LGHDT, CDR2 YNNKEL (reference sequence). The CDR3 loop spans 15 amino acids. V shed 4 bases and J shed 1 base, with 11 bases lying between them. CDR3 in amino acids: CASSLRDLSYNEQFF. For the CDR3, the DNA is TGTGCCAGCAGCCTCCGGGACTTGTCCTACAATGAGCAGTTCTTC.

J is TRBJ2-1 and V is TRBV19; 7 nucleotides line up with TRBD1. Germline V CDR1 and CDR2: LNHDA, SQIVND (reference sequence). Unmatched junction bases numbered 6, after V lost 7 bases and J lost 6 bases. CDR3 length: 13 residues. CDR3 sequence: CASNTGDSNEQFF. CDR3 coding DNA: TGTGCCAGTAATACAGGGGACAGCAATGAGCAGTTCTTC.

The V call is TRBV28, the J call TRBJ2-1, with 8 bases fitting TRBD1. The CDR3 covers 15 residues. The V gene's germline CDR1 is MDHEN and CDR2 SYDVKM. The V segment lost 5 bases and the J segment 7 bases; nucleotides outside the gene matches: 10. The CDR3, as DNA: TGTGCCAGCAGTCCCCAGGCAGGGGGCAGGAATGAGCAGTTCTTC. This gives the protein CASSPQAGGRNEQFF.

The gene calls are TRBV7-8 and TRBJ2-1; D might be TRBD2 (6 bases). This CDR3 is 13 amino acids long. The V end was cut by 5 bases, the J end by 9 bases, with 14 bases between. CDR1 is SGHVS, CDR2 FQNEAQ, per germline. The CDR3 protein is CASSHETEGEQFF. The CDR3 DNA follows: TGTGCCAGCAGCCACGAGACGGAGGGTGAGCAGTTCTTC.

The genes are TRBV23-1 and TRBJ2-7; 8 positions agree with TRBD2. TRBV23-1 is labeled an ORF, and its function is uncertain. With V trimmed by 3 bases and J by 3 bases, 7 bases remained unmatched. This CDR3 is 15 amino acids long. CDR3 loop: CASSQPGLGVYEQYF. In nucleotides, the CDR3 is TGCGCCAGCAGTCAGCCGGGACTAGGGGTCTACGAGCAGTACTTC.

The chain couples TRBV5-1 to TRBJ2-6; 7 nucleotides align to TRBD1. The CDR3 is 17 residues long. The V gene end was trimmed by 3 bases and the J gene end by 2 bases; junction bases not matched to a gene: 8. From germline, CDR1 is SGHRS and CDR2 YFSETQ. The CDR3 region has the DNA TGCGCCAGCAGCTCCCAGCTCACAGGGGCTGGGGCCAACGTCCTGACTTTC. It encodes CASSSQLTGAGANVLTF.

The chain links TRBV7-9 to TRBJ2-7; 9 bases align to TRBD1. V was pared by 5 bases and J by 4 bases, with 6 bases of the junction left unmatched. Germline CDR1 SEHNR, CDR2 FQNEAQ (reference sequence). The CDR3 runs 14 residues. DNA of the CDR3: TGTGCCAGCAGCCCTGAGGACAGGGGTTACGAGCAGTACTTC. Translation: CASSPEDRGYEQYF.

V is TRBV28 and J is TRBJ1-2, with a possible D match to TRBD1 (6 bases). V was trimmed by 5 bases and J by 4 bases, leaving 8 bases between them. CDR1 is MDHEN and CDR2 is SYDVKM in the germline V gene. CDR3 length equals 12 residues. The CDR3 bases are TGTGCCAGCAGTCAACAGGGCTATGGCTACACCTTC. This sequence encodes CASSQQGYGYTF.

This clone came up once. The chain couples TRBV5-5 to TRBJ1-6; 9 bases match TRBD1. Unmatched junction bases numbered 11, after V lost 0 bases and J lost 4 bases. Germline V gives CDR1 SGHKS, CDR2 YYEKEE (reference sequence). There are 19 residues in the CDR3. DNA for the CDR3: TGTGCCAGCAGCTTGGGCCGGGACAGGGTCCTACCTTATAATTCACCCCTCCACTTT. Its translation is CASSLGRDRVLPYNSPLHF.

This clone came up a few times. This sequence joins TRBV5-4 and TRBJ2-1, with D tentatively TRBD1 (5 bases). Trimming left V 0 bases short and J 9 bases short, with 13 bases between. Germline-derived CDR1 and CDR2 are SGHNT and YYREEE (reference sequence). The CDR3 totals 14 residues. Here the CDR3 reads CASSLDFRVSEQFF. The CDR3 nucleotides are TGTGCCAGCAGCTTGGATTTCAGGGTGAGTGAGCAGTTCTTC.

This chain uses TRBV12-1 with TRBJ2-1; no check of the table's D call, TRBD1, against the DNA was made. TRBV12-1 represents a pseudogene. This CDR3 has 14 residues. CDR3 nucleotide sequence: TGTGCCAGCAGCTTTAGGGGGCCGGGGAATGAGCAGTTCTTC. This codes for CASSFRGPGNEQFF.